This entry is about one TCR beta chain. Its matching antigen is unknown. The sample is drawn from a study of cytomegalovirus exposure and HLA in healthy donors. V gave up 1 base and J gave up 7 bases, with 8 bases separating them. Germline V CDR1 and CDR2: WSHSY, SAAADI. CDR3 size: 13 residues. The PCR made use of 60 Vbeta and 13 Jbeta primers. The data were produced by immunoSEQ multiplex PCR, yet TCRdb's version contains in-frame clones alone and is incomplete. The data hold about 75,000 clones, with about 79% observed a single time. General study points: TCR beta sequences numbering under 20,000 were associated with HLA alleles at 0.05 false discovery rate in a later analysis.

The clonotype was recovered from a man in his 70s in good health and CMV-seropositive. Source material: PBMCs. The J gene is TRBJ2-1, the V gene TRBV10-2; no reliable D call. In DNA, the CDR3 is TGCGCCAGCAGTGAGTTACAGTGGAATGAGCAGTTCTTC. Translation: CASSELQWNEQFF.